The next 9 T cell receptor beta chains were all read from a single sample in a study of T cell repertoires in cytomegalovirus infection. TCRdb redid the calling of the reads with MiXCR, one entry per CDR3 protein. The sample includes some 800,000 distinct CDR3 sequences, 25% to 35% of them seen just once. These receptors' targets are unknown. This specimen was cultured CD8+ T cells from PBMCs, taken from culture after CMV antigen stimulation. These receptors were taken from a human donor in good health (CMV status not recorded). Some clones in this sample may be carry-over from other donors' samples.

The J gene is TRBJ1-3, the V gene TRBV7-8; D not certain. Per the germline V gene, CDR1 is SGHVS and CDR2 is FQNEAQ. Trimming removed 3 bases at V and 0 bases at J, with 15 bases between. CDR3 size: 17 residues. For the CDR3, the DNA is TGTGCCAGCAGCTTGGCCGTTTACAGCAGCTCTGGAAACACCATATATTTT. This encodes CASSLAVYSSSGNTIYF. The whole variable domain, filled in from reference TRBV7-8 and TRBJ1-3, reads GAGVSQSPRYKVAKRGQDVALRCDPISGHVSLFWYQQALGQGPEFLTYFQNEAQLDKSGLPSDRFFAERPEGSVSTLKIQRTQQEDSAVYLCASSLAVYSSSGNTIYFGEGSWLTVV.

This clonotype was recorded a few times. The rearrangement joins TRBV11-1 to TRBJ2-2; 13 bases line up with TRBD2. J gave up 5 bases and V 10 bases, and 16 bases lay outside the gene matches. Per the germline V gene, CDR1 is SGHAT and CDR2 is FQDESV (reference sequence). The CDR3 is 18 residues long. The CDR3 coding sequence is TGTGCCACCCAGACGAGGACTAGCGGGGGCCTCGGTACCGGGGAGCTGTTTTTT. Encoded protein: CATQTRTSGGLGTGELFF.

This rearrangement joins TRBV4-1 to TRBJ2-2; D is perhaps TRBD1 (5 bases). The germline CDR1 and CDR2 sequences are MGHRA and YSYEKL. V shed 2 bases and J shed 0 bases, with 10 bases lying between them. This CDR3 has 16 amino acids. The CDR3 region has the DNA TGCGCCAGCAGCCAATCGGACATGACGAACACCGGGGAGCTGTTTTTT. This encodes CASSQSDMTNTGELFF.

This clonotype was picked up one time. V and J are TRBV10-3 and TRBJ2-5, with a possible D match to TRBD1 (6 bases). In germline, CDR1 is ENHRY, CDR2 SYGVKD. The CDR3 is 15 residues long. Trimming stripped 1 base from V and 3 bases from J, with 12 bases between. The CDR3 protein is CAISEFRDKKETQYF. Written as DNA, the CDR3 is TGTGCCATCAGTGAGTTCCGGGACAAAAAAGAGACCCAGTACTTC.

This clonotype appeared once. V usage is TRBV2 and J usage is TRBJ1-4; D perhaps matches TRBD1 (5 bases). The CDR3 sequence is 15 residues long. CDR1 and CDR2 (germline): SNHLY, FYNNEI. V shed 3 bases and J shed 8 bases, with 16 bases lying between them. The chain's CDR3 is CASSDARQGGEKLFF. DNA for the CDR3: TGTGCCAGCAGTGACGCCCGGCAGGGAGGAGAAAAACTGTTTTTT.

The chain uses TRBV23-1 and TRBJ2-7, with TRBD1 identical over 7 bases. TRBV23-1 is treated as an ORF (open reading frame) with a function not yet certain. The CDR3 spans 15 residues. With V trimmed by 2 bases and J by 2 bases, 6 bases remained unmatched. CDR3 protein: CASSQGRGIPYEQYF. The CDR3 coding sequence is TGCGCCAGCAGTCAAGGCAGGGGGATTCCCTACGAGCAGTACTTC.

This clonotype was counted only a few times. The V call is TRBV7-2, the J call TRBJ1-4, with 7 nucleotides matching TRBD1. After removal of 4 bases from V and 5 bases from J, the junction contained 7 bases not matched to a gene. From germline, CDR1 is SGHTA and CDR2 FQGNSA. The CDR3 consists of 15 residues. This CDR3 reads CASSYPGTENEKLFF. In DNA, the CDR3 is TGTGCCAGCAGCTATCCCGGGACAGAGAATGAAAAACTGTTTTTT.

This clonotype was seen many times. The chain couples TRBV7-2 to TRBJ2-5; 13 bases map to TRBD2. Trimming took 1 base from V and 5 from J; bases not matched to a gene: 13. The germline V gene encodes CDR1 SGHTA and CDR2 FQGNSA. The CDR3 spans 19 residues. The CDR3 protein is CASSLGQGLAGWFSETQYF. The CDR3 coding sequence is TGTGCCAGCAGCTTAGGGCAGGGACTAGCGGGGTGGTTCAGCGAGACCCAGTACTTC.

This chain joins TRBV2 and TRBJ2-1, with D possibly matching TRBD1 (5 bases). CDR1 is SNHLY and CDR2 is FYNNEI in the germline V gene. This CDR3 spans 13 amino acids. Deletions cut 2 bases from V and 9 bases from J, with 11 bases between. Here the CDR3 DNA reads TGTGCCAGCAGTGAACACAGGTCCGGTGAGCAGTTCTTC. Translated: CASSEHRSGEQFF.